This T cell receptor beta chain was recovered during a study of T cell responses to AZD1222 COVID-19 vaccine. Study results and caveats: Reportedly, nearly half the spike-specific TCRs target unmutated variant regions. Clonal diversity may have been underestimated in mostly white British donors. The repertoires were collected only after the peak T cell response.

With respect to this clone: The antigen is undetermined.

This table comes from immunoSEQ multiplex PCR, and its TCRdb copy is limited to in-frame clones, with some not included. The table records over 150,000 clones, just over 90% of them present only once. Unmatched junction bases numbered 2, after V lost 0 bases and J lost 7 bases. The CDR3 consists of 14 residues. Germline V gene data show CDR1 as GTSNPN and CDR2 as SVGIG (reference sequence). The sequencing here drew on peripheral blood, taken 28 days after the second AZD1222 dose. This sequence joins TRBV30 and TRBJ1-4; 10 bases line up with TRBD1. This TCR was sampled from an adult who received the AZD1222 COVID-19 vaccine. The DNA for the CDR3 is TGTGCCTGGAGTGTTGGGACAGGGGCTGAAAAACTGTTTTTT. Residues: CAWSVGTGAEKLFF.